This T cell receptor beta chain was profiled in a study of shared clonotypes between healthy human individuals. General study points: Larger estimated richness was generally recorded for naive subsets relative to memory subsets.

Turning to this clone: Its antigen remains unknown.

Sequencing was performed with immunoSEQ multiplex PCR; in TCRdb, only in-frame clones are kept and a portion is missing. The data contain more than 2,000,000 clones, roughly nine tenths of them seen just once; the ten biggest clones take up over 0.12%. V lost 4 bases and J lost 3; bases outside the gene matches: 3. The CDR3 has 15 residues. Germline V CDR1 and CDR2: SGDLS, YYNGEE. Sequencing used naive CD4+ T cells sorted from blood. Subset indicated: CD45RA+ positively selected. The clonotype originates from a young man in good health. The rearrangement links TRBV9 to TRBJ2-1, with 11 bases identical to TRBD2. CDR3 region: CASSQTSGGYNEQFF. In DNA form, the CDR3 reads TGTGCCAGCAGCCAAACTAGCGGGGGCTACAATGAGCAGTTCTTC.